The entry below describes one T cell receptor (beta chain). Its cognate antigen is unknown. The sort gate was single viable CD3+CD4+CD8-CD45RO+ cells for memory CD4+ T cells. Serostatus was set by detecting CMV pp150, pp28, p38, p52 IgG. Total CD4+ T cells were enriched by CD4 positive selection. This record comes from a study of memory CD4+ T cells and cytomegalovirus serostatus. Findings of the study overall: Of approximately 150 reported CMV TCRbeta sequences, 60 to 85 were found in memory CD4+ repertoires.

Sequencing used immunoSEQ multiplex PCR; TCRdb keeps in-frame clones, though not all of them. The sample lists tens of thousands of clones; roughly 82% were seen once. The CDR3 spans 16 residues. The J segment lost 4 bases and the V segment lost 1 base, leaving 4 bases of the junction unmatched. In germline, CDR1 is SEHNR, CDR2 FQNEAQ (reference sequence). This TCR derives from an adult in good health and CMV-seronegative. What was sequenced was memory CD4+ T cells from blood. The chain employs TRBV7-9 and TRBJ2-1, with 10 bases matching TRBD2. Here the CDR3 DNA reads TGTGCCAGCAGCTTAGGACTAGCGGGTGTTTACAATGAGCAGTTCTTC. Translation gives CASSLGLAGVYNEQFF.